Below, 9 T cell receptor beta chains from the same sample are listed, as sequenced in a study of cytomegalovirus exposure and HLA in healthy donors. The PCR ran on 60 Vbeta and 13 Jbeta primers. Clones were sequenced by immunoSEQ multiplex PCR, and TCRdb holds only the in-frame ones, with some missing. There are around 90,000 clones in the sample; roughly 86% occur only once, and 10% to 13% lies in the top ten. Sequenced material: PBMCs. The receptors originated from a human donor in good health.

The chain couples TRBV7-2 to TRBJ2-3, with 11 bases matching TRBD2. J was trimmed by 4 bases and V by 5 bases; bases with no gene match: 5. Germline CDR1 and CDR2: SGHTA and FQGNSA. This CDR3 region has 15 residues. CDR3 residues: CASSDLAGGSDTQYF. CDR3 coding DNA: TGTGCCAGCAGCGATCTAGCGGGAGGTTCAGATACGCAGTATTTT.

This clone was picked up a small number of times. V gene TRBV7-2 combines with J gene TRBJ2-5; 7 positions agree with TRBD1. The CDR3 contains 14 residues. V gave up 6 bases and J gave up 5 bases; unmatched junction bases: 9. Germline V gene data show CDR1 as SGHTA and CDR2 as FQGNSA. For the CDR3, the DNA is TGTGCCAGCAGTTTCCCGGGACAGCCGGAGACCCAGTACTTC. Translating it yields CASSFPGQPETQYF.

This clone was counted once. The chain uses TRBV7-9 and TRBJ2-3, with TRBD2 matching 7 bases. V was clipped by 4 bases and J by 2 bases; unmatched bases: 3. Germline CDR1 and CDR2: SEHNR and FQNEAQ (reference sequence). CDR3 length: 14 residues. The CDR3 sequence is CASSWEGLTDTQYF. DNA for the CDR3: TGTGCCAGCAGCTGGGAGGGCCTCACAGATACGCAGTATTTT.

V gene TRBV5-1 combines with J gene TRBJ2-1; 7 bases line up with TRBD2. V gave up 0 bases and J gave up 9 bases; unmatched junction bases: 6. Per germline, CDR1 SGHRS and CDR2 YFSETQ. There are 14 residues in the CDR3. The CDR3 loop is CASSLGGSKVEQFF. The CDR3 DNA follows: TGCGCCAGCAGCTTGGGCGGGAGTAAGGTTGAGCAGTTCTTC.

The chain joins TRBV10-3 to TRBJ2-1; 7 bases match TRBD2. This CDR3 is built from 13 residues. CDR1 ENHRY and CDR2 SYGVKD come from the germline V gene. V shed 6 bases and J 4 bases; nucleotides not matched to a gene: 3. The CDR3 region is CAISGRFYNEQFF. CDR3 coding DNA: TGTGCCATCAGCGGGAGGTTTTACAATGAGCAGTTCTTC.

The chain employs TRBV29-1 and TRBJ2-7; D might be TRBD1 (7 bases). CDR3 length equals 13 residues. CDR1 and CDR2 from the germline V gene are SQVTM and ANQGSEA. DNA of the CDR3: TGCAGTGCTCGGGACAGACTAGTCTACGAGCAGTACTTC. Its protein is CSARDRLVYEQYF.

Only a few counts were recorded for this clone. This sequence joins TRBV28 and TRBJ2-7, with TRBD1 matching 7 bases. Germline assignment: CDR1 MDHEN and CDR2 SYDVKM. The junction had 9 bases not matched to a gene; V was cut back by 4 bases and J by 3 bases. There are 15 residues in the CDR3. The DNA for the CDR3 is TGTGCCAGCAGTTCGCCACCGGGACAGATCTACGAGCAGTACTTC. As protein: CASSSPPGQIYEQYF.

This clone was recorded a few times. This chain links TRBV4-3 with TRBJ2-3; a possible D gene is TRBD1 (6 bases). CDR1 and CDR2 from the germline V gene are LGHNA and YSLEER. Trimming pared 1 base from V and 1 base from J, leaving 12 bases between. The CDR3 consists of 16 residues. The CDR3 spells CASSQGGAGGTDTQYF. Written as DNA, the CDR3 is TGCGCCAGCAGCCAAGGAGGGGCAGGGGGCACAGATACGCAGTATTTT.

V and J are TRBV4-2 and TRBJ2-5, with D possibly TRBD2 on 6 matching bases. Gene TRBJ2-7 matches the end of the DNA better, so the J call may be wrong. There are 14 residues in the CDR3. The germline V gene has CDR1 LGHNA and CDR2 YNFKEQ. This CDR3 is CASSYRDLNYEQYF. CDR3 sequence (DNA): TGTGCCAGCAGTTATAGGGACTTGAACTACGAGCAGTACTTC.